These 24 T cell receptor beta chains were sequenced from one sample in a study of CD8 T cells in ankylosing spondylitis. Study observations and caveats: Among TCR beta sequences, a motif of fewer than 10 highly homologous variants appeared characteristic of ankylosing spondylitis blood.

MiXCR, run by TCRdb on the 5' RACE reads, gives a single entry per CDR3 protein. The table has approximately 500,000 distinct CDR3 sequences, about 13% seen once; the top ten hold around 7%. Their specific antigens are unknown. Sample: blood, either unsorted or a sorted T cell fraction (not recorded which). These receptors all come from a male donor with ankylosing spondylitis.

This clonotype has just a few counts. The CDR3 loop reads CASRGRDSRPYEQYF. The CDR3, as DNA: TGTGCCAGCAGGGGTAGGGACAGTCGTCCCTACGAGCAGTACTTC. The chain links TRBV12-3 or TRBV12-4 to TRBJ2-7, with 7 bases that match TRBD1. Germline trimming cut 6 bases from V and 2 bases from J; bases unmatched to any gene: 10. This CDR3 has 15 amino acids.

This clonotype was counted only a few times. The chain combines TRBV20-1 with TRBJ2-3; D not certain. Trimming shortened V by 3 bases and J by 1 base, and 8 bases separated the two germline ends. The germline CDR1 and CDR2 sequences are DFQATT and SNEGSKA (reference sequence). The CDR3 covers 13 residues. Here the CDR3 DNA reads TGCAGTGCTAGCTTACTCCGCACAGATACGCAGTATTTT. Protein product: CSASLLRTDTQYF.

This clonotype has a count of ten or more. The chain combines TRBV7-2 with TRBJ1-4, with D tentatively TRBD1 (5 bases). The ends were cut back, 6 bases at V and 4 bases at J, with 12 bases in the middle. This CDR3 region has 14 residues. Looked up from germline, CDR1 is SGHTA and CDR2 is FQGNSA. This CDR3 is CASRRGSVNEKLFF. In nucleotides, the CDR3 is TGTGCCAGCAGGAGGGGTTCTGTTAATGAAAAACTGTTTTTT.

This clonotype has ten or more counts. This sequence joins TRBV10-2 and TRBJ1-4; TRBD1 aligns across 7 bases. V lost 2 bases, J lost 12 bases, and 6 bases stayed unmatched. Per the germline V gene, CDR1 is WSHSY and CDR2 is SAAADI. The CDR3 consists of 13 residues. CDR3 in DNA: TGCGCCAGCAGTGAGACCACAGGGGCGGAACTGTTTTTT. The encoded protein is CASSETTGAELFF.

This clonotype was seen a handful of times. This rearrangement joins TRBV29-1 to TRBJ2-1; D could derive from TRBD1 or TRBD2 (6 bases each). The germline V gene encodes CDR1 SQVTM and CDR2 ANQGSEA. This CDR3 is built from 15 residues. Trimming removed 7 bases at V and 9 bases at J, with 25 bases between. The CDR3 DNA reads TGCAGCGCCCTCCACCGCGGGATGGGGGCGGGTGAGCAGTTCTTC. Translated, it gives CSALHRGMGAGEQFF.

Only a few counts were recorded for this clonotype. The chain employs TRBV24-1 and TRBJ2-1; 9 positions match TRBD2. Trimming at V came to 5 bases and at J to 10 bases, leaving 8 bases not matched to a gene. The CDR3 spans 14 residues. Germline-derived CDR1 and CDR2 are KGHDR and SFDVKD. The CDR3 region has the DNA TGTGCCACCAGTGGCGGGAGGGCCAGGTGGGAGCAGTTCTTC. This encodes CATSGGRARWEQFF.

This clonotype was detected ten times or more. This chain connects TRBV3-1 to TRBJ2-7; maybe TRBD1 (6 bases). V lost 5 bases, J lost 0 bases, and 11 bases lay in between. Per the germline V gene, CDR1 is LGHDT and CDR2 is YNNKEL (reference sequence). CDR3 length: 14 amino acids. As DNA, the CDR3 is TGTGCCAGCAGCTACACAGGGAACTCCTACGAGCAGTACTTC. Translating gives CASSYTGNSYEQYF.

This rearrangement joins TRBV7-2 to TRBJ2-2; 10 bases match TRBD2. Trimming cost V 5 bases and J 6 bases; bases outside gene matches: 6. The CDR3 is made up of 15 amino acids. CDR1 and CDR2 from the germline V gene are SGHTA and FQGNSA. In nucleotides, the CDR3 is TGTGCCAGCAGCCCGGGACTAGCGAGGGCCGGGGAGCTGTTTTTT. Protein product: CASSPGLARAGELFF.

This clonotype has ten or more counts. The chain recombines TRBV12-3 or TRBV12-4 with TRBJ2-2; D remains ambiguous. CDR3 length equals 16 residues. With 2 bases removed from V and 0 bases from J, the gap between germline ends came to 10 bases. CDR3 nucleotides: TGTGCCAGCAGTTTATCGTCAGGACCGAACACCGGGGAGCTGTTTTTT. Translation: CASSLSSGPNTGELFF.

This clonotype was detected only a few times. CDR3 region: CASSSSGTKYNEQFF. The DNA for the CDR3 is TGTGCCAGCAGCTCCTCCGGGACGAAATACAATGAGCAGTTCTTC. V and J are TRBV7-2 and TRBJ2-1, with D perhaps being TRBD1 or TRBD2 (5 bases each). Germline CDR1 and CDR2: SGHTA and FQGNSA. The CDR3 has 15 amino acids. V shed 4 bases and J shed 4 bases, with 14 bases lying between them.

There are a few counts of this clonotype. V and J are TRBV15 and TRBJ1-5; no firm D call. CDR1 is LNHNV, CDR2 YYDKDF, per germline (reference sequence). The CDR3 is made up of 14 amino acids. V gave up 2 bases and J gave up 5 bases, with 10 bases separating them. CDR3 residues: CATSRNKRDQPQHF. The CDR3 DNA reads as TGTGCCACCAGCAGAAATAAGCGGGATCAGCCCCAGCATTTT.

As to this clonotype: A much larger clone lies a single base off, so this may be a read error. The CDR3 region is CTSLDRGEKLFF. The CDR3 nucleotides are TGCACCAGCCTAGACCGGGGTGAAAAACTGTTTTTT. This chain links TRBV5-1 with TRBJ1-4; D gene unclear. Germline CDR1 SGHRS, CDR2 YFSETQ. This CDR3 is 12 amino acids long.

This rearrangement joins TRBV10-3 to TRBJ2-1; D is perhaps TRBD2 (6 bases). V lost 0 bases, J lost 8 bases, and 8 bases lay in between. Looked up from germline, CDR1 is ENHRY and CDR2 is SYGVKD. There are 13 residues in the CDR3. The CDR3: CAISESGDYEQFF. CDR3 DNA: TGTGCCATCAGTGAGTCAGGGGACTATGAGCAGTTCTTC.

This clonotype was picked up many times. The V call is TRBV10-3, the J call TRBJ2-7, with 8 bases that match TRBD1. Unmatched junction bases numbered 8, after V lost 3 bases and J lost 4 bases. The germline V gene has CDR1 ENHRY and CDR2 SYGVKD. The CDR3 has 15 residues. The CDR3 spells CAISDLRTGRYEQYF. CDR3 nucleotides: TGTGCCATCAGTGACCTACGGACAGGGAGGTACGAGCAGTACTTC.

This clonotype occurred a few times. This chain uses TRBV28 with TRBJ2-3, with 9 nucleotides matching TRBD2. V was pared by 4 bases and J by 5 bases, with 13 bases of the junction left unmatched. Per germline, CDR1 MDHEN and CDR2 SYDVKM. CDR3 size: 17 residues. CDR3 amino acids: CASSSIMREGLGDTQYF. The CDR3, as DNA: TGTGCCAGCAGTTCTATTATGCGGGAGGGCTTAGGAGATACGCAGTATTTT.

This clonotype was counted only a few times. V is TRBV30 and J is TRBJ2-5, with D unclear. The CDR3 runs to 13 residues. Germline loops: CDR1 GTSNPN, CDR2 SVGIG (reference sequence). V was trimmed by 0 bases and J by 5 bases, leaving 10 bases between them. The CDR3 sequence: CAWSVPPGETQYF. CDR3 DNA sequence: TGTGCCTGGAGTGTCCCCCCCGGGGAGACCCAGTACTTC.

This clonotype was counted ten times or more. This sequence joins TRBV5-1 and TRBJ2-7; D assignment may be TRBD1 or TRBD2 (5 bases each). Trimming removed 1 base from V and 5 bases from J, with 10 bases in between. The germline gives CDR1 SGHRS, CDR2 YFSETQ. The CDR3 loop spans 13 amino acids. DNA of the CDR3: TGCGCCAGCAGCTTGTTAGGGGACGACGAGCAGTACTTC. Amino acids: CASSLLGDDEQYF.

In this sample, this clonotype turned up a few times. The CDR3 DNA is TGTGCCAGCAGCCAAGATGGGCGGGACAATGAGCAGTTCTTC. It specifies CASSQDGRDNEQFF. This sequence joins TRBV4-2 and TRBJ2-1; D is possibly TRBD2 (5 bases). Trimming shortened V by 0 bases and J by 5 bases, and 8 bases separated the two germline ends. CDR3 length: 14 amino acids. Germline CDR1 reads LGHNA; CDR2 reads YNFKEQ.

The CDR3 sequence: CASSFLPALGEDSPLHF. Here the CDR3 DNA reads TGCGCCAGCAGCTTCCTCCCAGCTCTCGGAGAAGATTCACCCCTCCACTTT. This sequence joins TRBV5-1 and TRBJ1-6; D remains ambiguous. The CDR3 covers 17 residues. The V and J ends lost 2 bases and 8 bases respectively, with 20 bases between them. The germline gives CDR1 SGHRS, CDR2 YFSETQ. The full variable domain, in which reference TRBV5-1 and TRBJ1-6 provide the parts outside the CDR3, is KAGVTQTPRYLIKTRGQQVTLSCSPISGHRSVSWYQQTPGQGLQFLFEYFSETQRNKGNFPGRFSGRQFSNSRSEMNVSTLELGDSALYLCASSFLPALGEDSPLHFGNGTRLTVT.

A few counts support this clonotype. A junction end diverges from the germline sequence, so it may reflect a read error. The chain uses TRBV27 and TRBJ2-2; a weak D match, TRBD1 (5 bases). CDR3 length equals 15 residues. In germline, CDR1 is MNHEY, CDR2 SMNVEV (reference sequence). CDR3 nucleotides: TGTGCCAGCACTTTACACGGACAGAACACCGGGGAGCTGTTTTTT. Translating it yields CASTLHGQNTGELFF.

The J gene is TRBJ1-2, the V gene TRBV11-2; D gene ambiguous. CDR1 and CDR2 from the germline V gene are SGHAT and FQNNGV. V was shortened by 6 bases and J by 6 bases, with 14 bases between the two germline ends. The CDR3 is 13 amino acids. In DNA, the CDR3 is TGTGCCAGCAGTTTGGCACAAACTCATGGCTACACCTTC. Its translation is CASSLAQTHGYTF. Looking up the rest from reference TRBV11-2 and TRBJ1-2 gives the full variable domain: EAGVAQSPRYKIIEKRQSVAFWCNPISGHATLYWYQQILGQGPKLLIQFQNNGVVDDSQLPKDRFSAERLKGVDSTLKIQPAKLEDSAVYLCASSLAQTHGYTFGSGTRLTVV.

The CDR3 is CATSSIATNYEQYV. CDR3 sequence (DNA): TGTGCCACCAGCAGTATAGCCACGAACTACGAGCAGTACGTC. This rearrangement joins TRBV15 to TRBJ2-7, with unresolved D. V was cut by 3 bases and J by 3 bases, with 12 bases left in between. There are 14 residues in the CDR3. Per germline, CDR1 LNHNV and CDR2 YYDKDF (reference sequence).

This CDR3 is CASGDRANTEAFF. For the CDR3, the DNA is TGTGCCTCCGGGGACAGGGCCAACACTGAAGCTTTCTTT. V is TRBV30 and J is TRBJ1-1, with 9 bases identical to TRBD1. The germline gives CDR1 GTSNPN, CDR2 SVGIG (reference sequence). The CDR3 runs 13 residues. V trimming: 7 bases; J trimming: 2 bases; junction bases outside the gene matches: 5.

This clonotype was detected ten times or more. The V and J genes are TRBV5-1 and TRBJ2-3, with 12 bases lining up with TRBD2. V lost 2 bases to trimming and J lost 3 bases; unmatched junction nucleotides: 1. CDR3 length: 15 residues. Germline CDR1 SGHRS, CDR2 YFSETQ. The CDR3 region is CASSFLAGGTDTQYF. CDR3 in DNA: TGCGCCAGCAGCTTCCTAGCGGGAGGGACAGATACGCAGTATTTT.